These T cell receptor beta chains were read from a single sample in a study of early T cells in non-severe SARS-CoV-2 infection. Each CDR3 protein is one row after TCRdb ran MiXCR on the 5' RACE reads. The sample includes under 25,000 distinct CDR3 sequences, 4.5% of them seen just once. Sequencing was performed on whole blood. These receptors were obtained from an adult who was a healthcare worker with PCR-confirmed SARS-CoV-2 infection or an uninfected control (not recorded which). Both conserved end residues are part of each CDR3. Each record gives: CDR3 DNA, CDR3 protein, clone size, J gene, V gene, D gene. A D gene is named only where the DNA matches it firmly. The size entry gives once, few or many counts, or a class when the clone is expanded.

CDR3 DNA: TGTGCCAGCAGTGAGGACAGGGGCCAAGAGACCCAGTACTTC; CDR3 protein: CASSEDRGQETQYF; clone size: few; J gene: TRBJ2-5; V gene: TRBV12-3/TRBV12-4; D gene: TRBD1
CDR3 DNA: TGTGCCAGCAGTTACCTGGGGGCTGACACTGAAGCTTTCTTT; CDR3 protein: CASSYLGADTEAFF; clone size: many; J gene: TRBJ1-1; V gene: TRBV6-6; D gene: .
CDR3 DNA: TGTGCCAGCTCATCCCTGGCGGGACAGGGGACCCACGAGCAGTACTTC; CDR3 protein: CASSSLAGQGTHEQYF; clone size: many; J gene: TRBJ2-7; V gene: TRBV18; D gene: TRBD1
CDR3 DNA: TGTGCCAGCAGTTACCCCAGCTCCTACGAGCAGTACTTC; CDR3 protein: CASSYPSSYEQYF; clone size: many; J gene: TRBJ2-7; V gene: TRBV6-6; D gene: .
CDR3 DNA: TGTGCCAGCCAAAGCCGGCAGGGGCAAGAGACCCAGTACTTC; CDR3 protein: CASQSRQGQETQYF; clone size: many; J gene: TRBJ2-5; V gene: TRBV18; D gene: .
CDR3 DNA: TGTGCCAGCAGCCCACCTTTGGGACGACAGTCTAATGAAAAACTGTTTTTT; CDR3 protein: CASSPPLGRQSNEKLFF; clone size: many; J gene: TRBJ1-4; V gene: TRBV5-8; D gene: .
CDR3 DNA: TGTGCCACCAGTGATCCAAGGCGGGGGCCCTACGAGCAGTACTTC; CDR3 protein: CATSDPRRGPYEQYF; clone size: few; J gene: TRBJ2-7; V gene: TRBV24-1; D gene: .
CDR3 DNA: TGTGCCAGCAGTGAACGGCCGGGCACCGGGGAGCTGTTTTTT; CDR3 protein: CASSERPGTGELFF; clone size: few; J gene: TRBJ2-2; V gene: TRBV2; D gene: .
CDR3 DNA: TGTGCCAGCAGCTTTCAATCCCTCGGGACAGGGTACATTCAGTACTTC; CDR3 protein: CASSFQSLGTGYIQYF; clone size: many; J gene: TRBJ2-4; V gene: TRBV7-9; D gene: TRBD1
CDR3 DNA: TGTGCCAGCAGCCCCTTCGGGACTCCCATCTACAATGAGCAGTTCTTC; CDR3 protein: CASSPFGTPIYNEQFF; clone size: many; J gene: TRBJ2-1; V gene: TRBV7-2; D gene: .
CDR3 DNA: TGTGCCAGCAGCCAAACAGGGGAAGACTACGAGCAGTACTTC; CDR3 protein: CASSQTGEDYEQYF; clone size: many; J gene: TRBJ2-7; V gene: TRBV7-9; D gene: TRBD1
CDR3 DNA: TGTGCCAGCGGCCCCGACACGTACTATGGCTACACCTTC; CDR3 protein: CASGPDTYYGYTF; clone size: medium-sized; J gene: TRBJ1-2; V gene: TRBV27; D gene: .